One sample yielded the 10 T cell receptor beta chains listed below, sequenced in a study of shared clonotypes between healthy human individuals. The repertoire was sequenced with immunoSEQ multiplex PCR; TCRdb's copy has only in-frame clones and lacks some. In the table there are around 940,000 clones, over 60% of which are singletons. The sample consisted of memory CD4+ T cells sorted from blood. The subset here: CD45RA-negative fraction. These receptors originate from a man younger than 35 in good health.

The rearrangement joins TRBV4-1 to TRBJ1-5, with unresolved D. This CDR3 is built from 14 residues. V gave up 3 bases and J gave up 2 bases, with 8 bases separating them. Germline V gene data show CDR1 as MGHRA and CDR2 as YSYEKL. The CDR3 DNA sequence: TGCGCCAGCAGCCAGTTCACCGGCAATCAGCCCCAGCATTTT. This codes for CASSQFTGNQPQHF.

The chain recombines TRBV7-9 with TRBJ1-1; weak D call: TRBD1 (6 bases). This CDR3 spans 13 amino acids. Per the germline V gene, CDR1 is SEHNR and CDR2 is FQNEAQ (reference sequence). Trimming removed 5 bases at V and 11 bases at J, with 18 bases between. Written as DNA, the CDR3 is TGTGCCAGCAGCGCAGTGGGGGCAGGGAAGGCTTTCTTT. It specifies CASSAVGAGKAFF.

V gene TRBV5-1 combines with J gene TRBJ2-2; 12 nucleotides agree with TRBD2. The CDR3 contains 17 residues. Per the germline V gene, CDR1 is SGHRS and CDR2 is YFSETQ. With 4 bases clipped from V and 0 bases from J, the junction kept 4 bases outside the gene matches. CDR3 residues: CASSLWTSGANTGELFF. CDR3 sequence (DNA): TGCGCCAGCAGCCTCTGGACTAGCGGGGCGAACACCGGGGAGCTGTTTTTT.

In its sample, this clone was seen many times. The V call is TRBV18, the J call TRBJ2-1; D possibly corresponds to TRBD2 (6 bases). Looked up from germline, CDR1 is KGHSH and CDR2 is LQKENI. Trimming removed 1 base from V and 8 bases from J, with 12 bases in between. The CDR3 is 14 amino acids. The CDR3 is CASSPRRGSDEQFF. CDR3 bases: TGTGCCAGCTCACCACGGAGGGGTAGCGATGAGCAGTTCTTC.

The chain joins TRBV6-6 to TRBJ2-1; TRBD1 matches 9 bases. With V trimmed by 8 bases and J by 8 bases, 7 bases remained unmatched. The CDR3 runs 13 residues. Per the germline V gene, CDR1 is MNHNY and CDR2 is SVGAGI (reference sequence). The CDR3 DNA follows: TGTGCCAGCGGCTACAGGGGGCGAGATGAGCAGTTCTTC. Amino acid sequence: CASGYRGRDEQFF.

This chain links TRBV30 with TRBJ1-2, with 7 nucleotides matching TRBD1. The CDR3 runs to 14 residues. V was clipped by 2 bases and J by 8 bases; unmatched bases: 11. Germline CDR1 reads GTSNPN; CDR2 reads SVGIG (reference sequence). The CDR3 DNA reads TGTGCCTGGAGTCAAACAGAAAAACAGGGGGGCTACACCTTC. It specifies CAWSQTEKQGGYTF.

The gene calls are TRBV11-2 and TRBJ1-3, with TRBD1 as a possible D gene (6 bases). CDR3 length: 15 residues. V gave up 4 bases and J gave up 4 bases, with 14 bases separating them. The germline V gene has CDR1 SGHAT and CDR2 FQNNGV. CDR3 DNA: TGTGCCAGCAGCTCGGACAGATGGGGCGGAAACACCATATATTTT. It is translated as CASSSDRWGGNTIYF. Full variable domain (missing parts from reference TRBV11-2 and TRBJ1-3): EAGVAQSPRYKIIEKRQSVAFWCNPISGHATLYWYQQILGQGPKLLIQFQNNGVVDDSQLPKDRFSAERLKGVDSTLKIQPAKLEDSAVYLCASSSDRWGGNTIYFGEGSWLTVV.

To note about this clone: Different DNA sequences within this sample yield the same CDR3. The rearrangement links TRBV2 to TRBJ1-1, with 8 bases identical to TRBD1. This CDR3 has 13 amino acids. Unmatched junction bases numbered 4, after V lost 6 bases and J lost 4 bases. Germline CDR1 SNHLY, CDR2 FYNNEI. The CDR3 here is CASSGQGGTEAFF. CDR3 coding DNA: TGTGCCAGCAGCGGACAGGGAGGCACTGAAGCTTTCTTT.

The gene calls are TRBV4-1 and TRBJ2-7, with D perhaps matching TRBD1 (6 bases). V was shortened by 4 bases and J by 3 bases, with 19 bases between the two germline ends. This CDR3 region has 16 residues. CDR1 is MGHRA, CDR2 YSYEKL, per germline. In nucleotides, the CDR3 is TGCGCCAGCAGCCGGACACCTTCAGAACAGGGCTACGAGCAGTACTTC. This sequence encodes CASSRTPSEQGYEQYF.

V gene TRBV5-4 combines with J gene TRBJ2-3, with D perhaps TRBD2 (5 bases). V was shortened by 3 bases and J by 2 bases, with 10 bases between the two germline ends. The CDR3 is 14 residues long. CDR1 is SGHNT and CDR2 is YYREEE in the germline V gene (reference sequence). The DNA for the CDR3 is TGTGCCAGCAGCTACATAGCGTCCACAGATACGCAGTATTTT. Protein: CASSYIASTDTQYF.